The TCR beta chain described here comes from a study of patients and donors after allogeneic stem cell transplantation. One entry per CDR3 protein, called by TCRdb with MiXCR from the RT-PCR reads. The table includes roughly 250,000 distinct CDR3 sequences, roughly 13% detected once. CDR3 size: 15 residues. Trimming cost V 5 bases and J 4 bases, with 15 bases left between them. This clonotype has at least ten counts. The gene calls are TRBV12-3 or TRBV12-4 and TRBJ1-3; D is undetermined. The sequenced sample consisted of blood, either unsorted or a sorted T cell fraction (not recorded which). The TCR sequence derives from a human donor who was either an allogeneic HSCT recipient or a stem cell or donor lymphocyte infusion donor (not recorded which). It is not recorded whose cells these are; they may come from a transplant donor. The CDR3 spells CASSISQNPGNTIYF. The CDR3 coding sequence is TGTGCCAGCAGTATATCACAGAATCCCGGAAACACCATATATTTT.